These 14 T cell receptor beta chains were all obtained from the same sample, sequenced in a study of cytomegalovirus exposure and HLA in healthy donors. Primers included in the PCR were 60 Vbeta and 13 Jbeta primers. Only in-frame clones appear in the TCRdb table, and some are missing; sequencing was by immunoSEQ multiplex PCR. The table lists about 160,000 clones, around 82% of them singletons. Sequences were obtained from PBMCs. These TCRs come from a male donor in good health and CMV-seronegative.

The rearrangement links TRBV4-2 to TRBJ1-6; 8 bases agree with TRBD1. Germline loops: CDR1 LGHNA, CDR2 YNFKEQ. The CDR3 length is 14 residues. J gave up 5 bases and V 3 bases, and 0 bases lay outside the gene matches. CDR3 bases: TGTGCCAGCAGCCAGGGACAGGATAATTCACCCCTCCACTTT. It codes for CASSQGQDNSPLHF.

In its sample, this clone was seen once. The J gene is TRBJ2-7, the V gene TRBV5-4; 8 nucleotides align to TRBD1. The CDR3 is made up of 16 amino acids. CDR1 and CDR2 (germline): SGHNT, YYREEE (reference sequence). V shed 4 bases, J shed 2 bases, and the junction held 11 bases outside the gene matches. The CDR3 region has the DNA TGTGCCAGCAGCCGTGCTACAGGGGGTTATACCTACGAGCAGTACTTC. This sequence encodes CASSRATGGYTYEQYF.

The V and J genes are TRBV7-2 and TRBJ1-5, with 7 bases identical to TRBD1. The CDR3 has 14 residues. CDR1 SGHTA and CDR2 FQGNSA come from the germline V gene. With V trimmed by 5 bases and J by 4 bases, 5 bases remained unmatched. CDR3 nucleotide sequence: TGTGCCAGCAGCACCGGACAGGTAAATCAGCCCCAGCATTTT. Protein product: CASSTGQVNQPQHF. The full variable domain, completed using reference TRBV7-2 and TRBJ1-5, is GAGVSQSPSNKVTEKGKDVELRCDPISGHTALYWYRQSLGQGLEFLIYFQGNSAPDKSGLPSDRFSAERTGGSVSTLTIQRTQQEDSAVYLCASSTGQVNQPQHFGDGTRLSIL.

This chain uses TRBV9 with TRBJ1-5; possible D gene TRBD1, 5 bases. The CDR3 length is 13 residues. With 4 bases removed from V and 9 bases from J, the gap between germline ends came to 14 bases. Germline CDR1 SGDLS, CDR2 YYNGEE. This chain's CDR3 is CASSSDTGTPQHF. The DNA for the CDR3 is TGTGCCAGCAGCTCAGATACAGGTACGCCCCAGCATTTT.

The sample holds a few counts of this clone. The rearrangement links TRBV2 to TRBJ2-5; D unresolved. The CDR3 extends over 12 amino acids. Between the trimmed V and J ends, which lost 0 bases and 6 bases, there was a span of 5 bases. In germline, CDR1 is SNHLY, CDR2 FYNNEI. This chain's CDR3 is CASSEAAKTQYF. The CDR3 nucleotides are TGTGCCAGCAGTGAAGCGGCAAAGACCCAGTACTTC.

V gene TRBV7-9 combines with J gene TRBJ1-3, with D possibly being TRBD1 (6 bases). The V gene lost 5 bases and the J gene lost 13 bases, with 18 bases spanning the gap. The germline V gene has CDR1 SEHNR and CDR2 FQNEAQ (reference sequence). This CDR3 spans 13 amino acids. In nucleotides, the CDR3 is TGTGCCAGCAGCCCTATACCCGACAGGAGAATATATTTT. It translates to CASSPIPDRRIYF.

V gene TRBV19 combines with J gene TRBJ2-1; 9 bases fit TRBD1. CDR1 and CDR2 from the germline V gene are LNHDA and SQIVND (reference sequence). The CDR3 contains 16 residues. Unmatched junction bases numbered 11, after V lost 1 base and J lost 10 bases. CDR3 amino acids: CASSIAPDRGFREQFF. CDR3 DNA: TGTGCCAGTAGTATAGCTCCGGACAGGGGATTCCGGGAGCAGTTCTTC.

This rearrangement joins TRBV11-2 to TRBJ2-5; 7 bases align to TRBD1. Germline CDR1 reads SGHAT; CDR2 reads FQNNGV. The V gene end was trimmed by 5 bases and the J gene end by 1 base; junction bases not matched to a gene: 4. This CDR3 spans 14 amino acids. Here the CDR3 reads CASSPDRVQETQYF. In DNA, the CDR3 is TGTGCCAGCAGCCCTGACAGGGTCCAAGAGACCCAGTACTTC.

The V call is TRBV5-4, the J call TRBJ2-3, with no clear D. CDR1 and CDR2 (germline): SGHNT, YYREEE (reference sequence). The germline V and J ends were trimmed by 1 base and 1 base, with 13 bases remaining between them. The CDR3 runs to 16 residues. The CDR3 DNA sequence: TGTGCCAGCAGCTTGTGGGCTCCCCGAGGCACAGATACGCAGTATTTT. Amino acids: CASSLWAPRGTDTQYF.

This clone has only one observation. The chain joins TRBV9 to TRBJ2-1; D call uncertain. The CDR3 has 15 amino acids. V shed 2 bases and J shed 7 bases, with 16 bases lying between them. CDR1 is SGDLS and CDR2 is YYNGEE in the germline V gene. The CDR3 nucleotides are TGTGCCAGCAGCGTCGGTAGCAGCCCTAATAATGAGCAGTTCTTC. As protein: CASSVGSSPNNEQFF.

This clone was counted a single time. The genes are TRBV7-6 and TRBJ1-5; no clear D. Germline V lookup: CDR1 SGHVS, CDR2 FNYEAQ. Trimming took off 5 bases at V and 5 bases at J, with 10 bases between the two ends. The CDR3 totals 13 residues. DNA for the CDR3: TGTGCCAGCAGCGGCCGGGGTGATCAGCCCCAGCATTTT. It translates to CASSGRGDQPQHF.

The chain is built from TRBV5-1 and TRBJ2-2; possibly TRBD2 for D (6 bases). CDR3 length: 15 residues. V was pared by 4 bases and J by 2 bases, with 12 bases between. Germline V gene data show CDR1 as SGHRS and CDR2 as YFSETQ. As DNA, the CDR3 is TGCGCCAGCAGCCTCCGGGACTCCAACACCGGGGAGCTGTTTTTT. Residues: CASSLRDSNTGELFF.

This chain joins TRBV19 and TRBJ2-5; TRBD1 aligns across 11 bases. Trimming took 1 base from V and 7 from J; bases not matched to a gene: 5. CDR3 length equals 15 residues. CDR1 is LNHDA and CDR2 is SQIVND in the germline V gene (reference sequence). Here the CDR3 reads CASSIVGQGVATQYF. In DNA form, the CDR3 reads TGTGCCAGTAGTATAGTGGGACAGGGGGTCGCGACCCAGTACTTC.

The CDR3 nucleotides are TGTGCCAGCAGCTCGTGGGCCTGGGGAGGAGAGACCCAGTACTTC. Its protein product is CASSSWAWGGETQYF. The rearrangement links TRBV5-6 to TRBJ2-5, with D tentatively TRBD2 (6 bases). CDR3 length: 15 amino acids. V was pared by 3 bases and J by 4 bases, with 16 bases between. Germline V gene data show CDR1 as SGHDT and CDR2 as YYEEEE.